This T cell receptor gamma chain derives from a study of intestinal T cells in coeliac disease. Study-level information: Controls in the TRG cohort averaged approximately 51 years, coeliac patients approximately 15. General study findings and limits: FFPE-derived DNA was relatively degraded, likely losing some TCR sequences. Multiple copies of a CDR3 amino acid sequence may be PCR duplicates.

Genomic DNA came from ten approximately 5-µm formalin-fixed paraffin-embedded scrolls per case. TRG repertoires were amplified with LymphoTrack primers from 150 to 250 ng of biopsy DNA. TCRdb made new clone calls on the multiplex PCR reads using CATT. The sample gives some 920 gamma-chain clones, 48% of which show up once; roughly a sixth is in the top ten. The CDR3 has 14 amino acids. Trimming at V came to 11 bases and at J to 1 base, leaving 8 bases not matched to a gene. Points on this clone: Antigen unknown.

Sample: a duodenal biopsy. The rearrangement links TRGV10 to TRGJP1. TRGV10 is assigned to the ORF class and has an uncertain function. The receptor's source is a human donor with celiac disease. This chain's CDR3 is CAAVGVTTGWFKIF. In DNA form, the CDR3 reads TGTGCTGCGGTGGGAGTTACCACTGGTTGGTTCAAGATATTT.